What follows are 19 T cell receptor beta chains derived from one specimen sequenced in a study of HIV-infected patients and healthy controls. Roughly three months, about 14 weeks, into antiretroviral therapy, follow-up blood was collected. The repertoire came from unfractionated whole blood and reflected all unsorted peripheral T cells. Alpha and beta constant-region primers primed reverse transcription of around 500 ng RNA. Separate chain-specific third strand synthesis with multiplexing indices produced the alpha and beta libraries. Using its own MiXCR run on the 5' RACE reads, TCRdb lists one record per CDR3 protein. The sample includes some 10,000 distinct CDR3 sequences, 5.5% to 7% of them seen just once. The sequenced sample was blood, obtained during antiretroviral therapy. The receptors shown here come from an adult with HIV infection. The donor label of this sample is uncertain.

This clonotype was counted ten times or more. The rearrangement links TRBV7-2 to TRBJ1-1; maybe TRBD1 (5 bases). Germline V gene lookup returns CDR1 SGHTA and CDR2 FQGNSA. Trimming stripped 3 bases from V and 0 bases from J, with 14 bases between. The CDR3 totals 16 residues. CDR3 in amino acids: CASSFSRQKMNTEAFF. CDR3 in DNA: TGTGCCAGCAGCTTTAGTCGACAGAAAATGAACACTGAAGCTTTCTTT.

V usage is TRBV12-3 or TRBV12-4 and J usage is TRBJ1-4; a possible D gene is TRBD1 (5 bases). This CDR3 is 15 amino acids long. V was shortened by 7 bases and J by 8 bases, with 20 bases between the two germline ends. The CDR3 loop reads CASTSRGEEREKLFF. The CDR3 region has the DNA TGTGCCAGCACGTCGCGAGGGGAGGAGCGGGAAAAACTGTTTTTT.

This clonotype has ten or more counts. V gene TRBV2 combines with J gene TRBJ1-1; no firm D call. Per germline, CDR1 SNHLY and CDR2 FYNNEI. Trimming removed 6 bases from V and 5 bases from J, with 13 bases in between. CDR3 length: 13 residues. The CDR3 sequence: CASSGSSRTEAFF. The CDR3 DNA follows: TGTGCCAGCAGCGGGTCCTCGAGGACTGAAGCTTTCTTT.

The chain links TRBV12-2 to TRBJ2-7. TRBV12-2 is marked as a pseudogene. This CDR3 spans 13 amino acids. In DNA form, the CDR3 reads TGTGCAAGTCGCTTTCAGCGTTTTCGCGAGCAGTACTTC. Its translation: CASRFQRFREQYF.

This clonotype was recorded many times. This chain joins TRBV5-5 and TRBJ2-7, with no clear D. Per the germline V gene, CDR1 is SGHKS and CDR2 is YYEKEE (reference sequence). Trimming left V 1 base short and J 6 bases short, with 17 bases between. The CDR3 contains 15 residues. CDR3 loop: CASSLMGAPASEQYF. The CDR3 DNA reads as TGTGCCAGCAGCTTGATGGGCGCACCCGCGAGCGAGCAGTACTTC.

This chain joins TRBV5-1 and TRBJ1-2; unclear D gene. This CDR3 spans 14 amino acids. Per the germline V gene, CDR1 is SGHRS and CDR2 is YFSETQ. V was pared by 3 bases and J by 3 bases, with 12 bases between. CDR3 sequence: CASSYGRNDYGYTF. DNA of the CDR3: TGCGCCAGCAGCTACGGGAGGAATGACTATGGCTACACCTTC.

This clonotype appeared many times. The chain links TRBV20-1 to TRBJ1-4; 7 nucleotides line up with TRBD1. The CDR3 extends over 14 amino acids. Germline lookup yields CDR1 DFQATT and CDR2 SNEGSKA (reference sequence). J lost 5 bases, V lost 0 bases, and 3 bases had no gene match. The CDR3 here is CSARDTGANEKLFF. CDR3 bases: TGCAGTGCTAGAGATACAGGGGCCAATGAAAAACTGTTTTTT.

This clonotype is labeled medium-sized. This sequence joins TRBV7-9 and TRBJ1-1, with D uncertain. Germline values: CDR1 SEHNR, CDR2 FQNEAQ (reference sequence). V was shortened by 5 bases and J by 2 bases, with 9 bases between the two germline ends. CDR3 length: 13 residues. CDR3 nucleotides: TGTGCCAGCAGCACCGAACCTAACACTGAAGCTTTCTTT. Translated: CASSTEPNTEAFF.

As concerns this clonotype: This could be a read error, since a much larger clone is one nucleotide away. Here the CDR3 omits its conserved ending phenylalanine or tryptophan, so a read error is the likely source. The rearrangement uses TRBV27 and TRBJ2-3; TRBD1 agrees at 7 bases. Germline CDR1 reads MNHEY; CDR2 reads SMNVEV (reference sequence). The CDR3 extends over 12 amino acids. Unmatched junction bases numbered 0, after V lost 4 bases and J lost 5 bases. CDR3 nucleotide sequence: TGTGCCAGCAGTTCAGGGGGAGATACGCAGTATTCT. Translation: CASSSGGDTQYS.

Many counts were recorded for this clonotype. The chain couples TRBV4-2 to TRBJ2-1, with unresolved D. CDR3 length: 16 amino acids. Trimming left V 6 bases short and J 0 bases short, with 15 bases between. Germline CDR1 is LGHNA and CDR2 is YNFKEQ. In DNA, the CDR3 is TGTGCCAGCAGTCCTGAAGCAGGCAGCTCCTACAATGAGCAGTTCTTC. This codes for CASSPEAGSSYNEQFF.

In its sample, this clonotype was seen many times. This chain links TRBV4-2 with TRBJ2-3; TRBD2 matches at 8 bases. The CDR3 totals 15 residues. Germline CDR1 is LGHNA and CDR2 is YNFKEQ. The J segment lost 2 bases and the V segment lost 1 base, leaving 2 bases of the junction unmatched. CDR3 in amino acids: CASSQGGGFTDTQYF. Here the CDR3 DNA reads TGTGCCAGCAGCCAAGGCGGGGGGTTCACAGATACGCAGTATTTT.

In this sample, this clonotype turned up many times. The chain combines TRBV29-1 with TRBJ1-2, with D perhaps matching TRBD1 (5 bases). Germline assignment: CDR1 SQVTM and CDR2 ANQGSEA. This CDR3 region has 12 residues. The ends were cut back, 0 bases at V and 7 bases at J, with 9 bases in the middle. The CDR3 loop reads CSVEDRGGGYTF. The CDR3 nucleotides are TGCAGCGTTGAAGATCGGGGCGGTGGCTACACCTTC. The complete variable domain, with remaining parts taken from reference TRBV29-1 and TRBJ1-2, reads SAVISQKPSRDICQRGTSLTIQCQVDSQVTMMFWYRQQPGQSLTLIATANQGSEATYESGFVIDKFPISRPNLTFSTLTVSNMSPEDSSIYLCSVEDRGGGYTFGSGTRLTVV.

This clonotype was counted many times. The chain uses TRBV27 and TRBJ2-7, with TRBD1 matching 10 bases. This CDR3 has 15 residues. Germline V gene lookup returns CDR1 MNHEY and CDR2 SMNVEV (reference sequence). Trimming at V came to 3 bases and at J to 7 bases, leaving 9 bases not matched to a gene. The CDR3 loop reads CASSLAGTGEGEQYF. The DNA for the CDR3 is TGTGCCAGCAGTTTGGCCGGGACAGGGGAAGGGGAGCAGTACTTC.

This clonotype has ten or more counts. The chain recombines TRBV7-2 with TRBJ2-1, with 10 bases fitting TRBD2. Unmatched junction bases numbered 5, after V lost 1 base and J lost 5 bases. The CDR3 is 16 amino acids. Germline CDR1 SGHTA, CDR2 FQGNSA. The CDR3 reads CASSLGLLAGDNEQFF. The DNA for the CDR3 is TGTGCCAGCAGCTTAGGGCTTCTAGCGGGAGACAATGAGCAGTTCTTC. The entire variable domain, with the rest obtained from reference TRBV7-2 and TRBJ2-1, is as follows: GAGVSQSPSNKVTEKGKDVELRCDPISGHTALYWYRQSLGQGLEFLIYFQGNSAPDKSGLPSDRFSAERTGGSVSTLTIQRTQQEDSAVYLCASSLGLLAGDNEQFFGPGTRLTVL.

Comments on this clonotype: Compared with germline, one end of the junction differs, possibly owing to a read error. This rearrangement joins TRBV11-2 to TRBJ2-1; D is ambiguous. Germline V gene lookup returns CDR1 SGHAT and CDR2 FQNNGV. CDR3 length: 11 residues. CDR3: CASSPSIEARF. In DNA, the CDR3 is TGTGCCAGCAGCCCCTCTATTGAGGCGAGGTTC. The full variable domain, its missing parts supplied by reference TRBV11-2 and TRBJ2-1, is EAGVAQSPRYKIIEKRQSVAFWCNPISGHATLYWYQQILGQGPKLLIQFQNNGVVDDSQLPKDRFSAERLKGVDSTLKIQPAKLEDSAVYLCASSPSIEARFGPGTRLTVL.

The table lists this clonotype with a few counts. CDR3 DNA: TGTGCCAGTAGTATACCCGGGAACAATCAGCCCCAGCATTTT. Its translation: CASSIPGNNQPQHF. This rearrangement joins TRBV19 to TRBJ1-5; D remains unclear. Trimming shortened V by 2 bases and J by 3 bases, and 8 bases separated the two germline ends. There are 14 residues in the CDR3. Germline V lookup: CDR1 LNHDA, CDR2 SQIVND (reference sequence).

This clonotype has a count of ten or more. The rearrangement joins TRBV4-1 to TRBJ2-1; D tentatively fits TRBD1 or TRBD2 (5 bases each). CDR1 is MGHRA and CDR2 is YSYEKL in the germline V gene. The CDR3 contains 15 residues. V was clipped by 6 bases and J by 7 bases, with 19 bases between them. The chain's CDR3 is CASSWGLGVGNEQFF. The CDR3 nucleotides read TGCGCCAGCAGTTGGGGGTTGGGAGTGGGAAATGAGCAGTTCTTC.

This clonotype has ten or more counts. The J gene is TRBJ1-3, the V gene TRBV12-3 or TRBV12-4, with no clear D. V gave up 8 bases and J gave up 3 bases, with 11 bases separating them. This CDR3 contains 13 residues. In DNA form, the CDR3 reads TGTGCCAGCCCAAACGACGGTGGAAACACCATATATTTT. Its translation is CASPNDGGNTIYF.

Judged by abundance, this clonotype is medium-sized (0.01 to 0.1%). V gene TRBV4-1 combines with J gene TRBJ2-3; TRBD1 matches at 10 bases. The CDR3 totals 17 residues. The V segment lost 0 bases and the J segment 5 bases; nucleotides outside the gene matches: 8. The germline V gene encodes CDR1 MGHRA and CDR2 YSYEKL. The CDR3 coding sequence is TGCGCCAGCAGCCAAGATACGACAGGGGGCGCGGGAGATACGCAGTATTTT. This sequence encodes CASSQDTTGGAGDTQYF.